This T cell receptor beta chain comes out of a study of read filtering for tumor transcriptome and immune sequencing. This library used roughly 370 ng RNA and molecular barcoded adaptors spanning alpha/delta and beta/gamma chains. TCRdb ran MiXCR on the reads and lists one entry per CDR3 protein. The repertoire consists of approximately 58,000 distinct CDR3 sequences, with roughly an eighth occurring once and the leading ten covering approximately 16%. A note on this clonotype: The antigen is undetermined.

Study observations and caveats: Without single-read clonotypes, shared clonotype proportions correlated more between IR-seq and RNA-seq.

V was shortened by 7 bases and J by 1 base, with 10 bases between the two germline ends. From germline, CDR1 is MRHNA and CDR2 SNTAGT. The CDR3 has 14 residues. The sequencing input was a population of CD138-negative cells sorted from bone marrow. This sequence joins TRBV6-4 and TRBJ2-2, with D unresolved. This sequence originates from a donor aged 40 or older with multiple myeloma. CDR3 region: CASKRRMNTGELFF. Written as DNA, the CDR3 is TGTGCCAGCAAGAGGCGGATGAACACCGGGGAGCTGTTTTTT.